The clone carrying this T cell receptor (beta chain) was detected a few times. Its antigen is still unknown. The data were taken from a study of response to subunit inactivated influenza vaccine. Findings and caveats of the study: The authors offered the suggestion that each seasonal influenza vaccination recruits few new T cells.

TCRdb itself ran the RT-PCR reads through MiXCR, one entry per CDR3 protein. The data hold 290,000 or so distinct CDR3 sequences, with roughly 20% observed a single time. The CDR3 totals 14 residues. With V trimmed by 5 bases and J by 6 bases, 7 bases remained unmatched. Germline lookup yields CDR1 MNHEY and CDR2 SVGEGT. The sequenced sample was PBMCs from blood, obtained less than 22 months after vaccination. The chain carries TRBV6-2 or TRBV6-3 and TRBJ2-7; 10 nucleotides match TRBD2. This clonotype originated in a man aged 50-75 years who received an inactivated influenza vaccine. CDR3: CASSPSGSPPEQYF. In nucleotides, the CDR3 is TGTGCCAGCAGTCCTAGCGGGAGCCCTCCCGAGCAGTACTTC.